These T cell receptor beta chains were read from a single sample in a study of blood T cell repertoires in COVID-19. Clones were sequenced by immunoSEQ multiplex PCR, and TCRdb holds only the in-frame ones, with some missing. This sample has fewer than 200,000 clones, with 80% to 90% found just once. Sequences were obtained from PBMCs or T cells enriched from blood (not recorded which). Receptors originate from a woman between 45 and 60 years old in a cohort exposed to, infected with or recovered from COVID-19 (not recorded which). Each CDR3 is given with its conserved first and last residue. The D gene is left open where the match is weak. The size of a clone is reported for some rows only, either as once, few or many, or as a class for expanded clones.

abundance	v_gene	d_gene	j_gene	CDR3aa	CDR3nt
.	TRBV6-1	TRBD1	TRBJ2-3	CASSETGIITDTQYF	TGTGCCAGCAGTGAGACAGGGATCATCACAGATACGCAGTATTTT
.	TRBV6-1	.	TRBJ1-2	CASSEGTVYGYTF	TGTGCCAGCAGTGAAGGAACAGTCTATGGCTACACCTTC
.	TRBV11-3	TRBD2	TRBJ2-3	CASSLQGGPTDTQYF	TGTGCCAGCAGCCTCCAGGGAGGGCCCACAGATACGCAGTATTTT
.	TRBV7-6	TRBD1	TRBJ2-7	CASSLAVRQGYHEQYF	TGTGCCAGCAGCTTAGCGGTTAGACAGGGGTACCACGAGCAGTACTTC
.	TRBV6-5	.	TRBJ2-7	CASSYSNSYEQYF	TGTGCCAGCAGTTACTCGAACAGCTACGAGCAGTACTTC
.	TRBV5-4	TRBD1	TRBJ1-3	CASSTRGGSGNTIYF	TGTGCCAGCAGCACGAGAGGGGGCTCGGGAAACACCATATATTTT
.	TRBV5-1	TRBD1	TRBJ2-5	CASSSQQGVGETQYF	TGCGCCAGCAGCTCCCAACAGGGGGTGGGTGAGACCCAGTACTTC
.	TRBV6-2/TRBV6-3	.	TRBJ1-6	CASSYSISQEHSYNSPLHF	TGTGCCAGCAGTTACTCGATCTCACAGGAGCACTCCTATAATTCACCCCTCCACTTT
few	TRBV5-1	.	TRBJ2-7	CASSYGQYPIVGEQYF	TGCGCCAGCAGCTACGGACAGTACCCGATTGTGGGCGAGCAGTACTTC
.	TRBV29-1	TRBD2	TRBJ2-1	CSAREGATPYNEQFF	TGCAGCGCGCGGGAGGGGGCGACCCCCTACAATGAGCAGTTCTTC
.	TRBV9	TRBD2	TRBJ2-3	CASSVSGTYTDTQYF	TGTGCCAGCAGCGTGAGCGGGACTTACACAGATACGCAGTATTTT
.	TRBV12-3/TRBV12-4	.	TRBJ1-1	CASSPVISEAFF	TGTGCCAGCAGCCCCGTAATTTCTGAAGCTTTCTTT